This T cell receptor (beta chain) was found in a study of PD-1 blockade in classical Hodgkin lymphoma. Across the whole study: Patients were treated with nivolumab at 3 mg/kg, and this was given intravenously every 2 weeks. Regarding the study as a whole: Why repertoires differed is undefined; disease activity or prior therapy possibly contributed. Reports described newly diagnosed patients as having lower baseline TCR diversity than healthy donors.

The CDR3 has 15 amino acids. V lost 5 bases and J 0 bases, leaving 13 bases between the germline ends. From germline, CDR1 is SEHNR and CDR2 FQNEAQ (reference sequence). Here immunoSEQ multiplex PCR was the method, and the copy in TCRdb shows in-frame clones only, minus some. The table shows fewer than 70,000 clones, with more than 75% occurring only once. A word on this clone: The target antigen is unknown.

Following autologous stem cell transplantation, relapse occurred in every patient, and exposure to brentuximab vedotin varied. Patients reached a best response of complete response, partial response or progressive disease. The specimen was peripheral blood mononuclear cells (PBMCs), collected before the second cycle of nivolumab. The J gene is TRBJ1-1, the V gene TRBV7-9, with D possibly matching TRBD1 (5 bases). The sequence derives from a human donor with classical Hodgkin lymphoma. This CDR3 is CASSTFGALNTEAFF. As DNA, the CDR3 is TGTGCCAGCAGCACCTTCGGGGCCCTGAACACTGAAGCTTTCTTT.